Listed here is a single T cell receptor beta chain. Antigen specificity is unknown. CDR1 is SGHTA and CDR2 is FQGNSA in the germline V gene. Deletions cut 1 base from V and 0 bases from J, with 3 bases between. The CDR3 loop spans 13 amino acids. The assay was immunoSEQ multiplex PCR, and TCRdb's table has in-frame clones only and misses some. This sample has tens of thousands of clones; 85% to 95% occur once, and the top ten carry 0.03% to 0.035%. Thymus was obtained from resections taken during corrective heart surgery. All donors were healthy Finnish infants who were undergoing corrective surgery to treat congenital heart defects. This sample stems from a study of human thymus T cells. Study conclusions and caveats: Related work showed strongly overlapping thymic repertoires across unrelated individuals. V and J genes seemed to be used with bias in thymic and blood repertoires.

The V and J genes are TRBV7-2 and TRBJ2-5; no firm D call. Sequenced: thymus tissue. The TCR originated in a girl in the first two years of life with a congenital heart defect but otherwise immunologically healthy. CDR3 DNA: TGTGCCAGCAGCTTAGGAGACCAAGAGACCCAGTACTTC. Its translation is CASSLGDQETQYF.